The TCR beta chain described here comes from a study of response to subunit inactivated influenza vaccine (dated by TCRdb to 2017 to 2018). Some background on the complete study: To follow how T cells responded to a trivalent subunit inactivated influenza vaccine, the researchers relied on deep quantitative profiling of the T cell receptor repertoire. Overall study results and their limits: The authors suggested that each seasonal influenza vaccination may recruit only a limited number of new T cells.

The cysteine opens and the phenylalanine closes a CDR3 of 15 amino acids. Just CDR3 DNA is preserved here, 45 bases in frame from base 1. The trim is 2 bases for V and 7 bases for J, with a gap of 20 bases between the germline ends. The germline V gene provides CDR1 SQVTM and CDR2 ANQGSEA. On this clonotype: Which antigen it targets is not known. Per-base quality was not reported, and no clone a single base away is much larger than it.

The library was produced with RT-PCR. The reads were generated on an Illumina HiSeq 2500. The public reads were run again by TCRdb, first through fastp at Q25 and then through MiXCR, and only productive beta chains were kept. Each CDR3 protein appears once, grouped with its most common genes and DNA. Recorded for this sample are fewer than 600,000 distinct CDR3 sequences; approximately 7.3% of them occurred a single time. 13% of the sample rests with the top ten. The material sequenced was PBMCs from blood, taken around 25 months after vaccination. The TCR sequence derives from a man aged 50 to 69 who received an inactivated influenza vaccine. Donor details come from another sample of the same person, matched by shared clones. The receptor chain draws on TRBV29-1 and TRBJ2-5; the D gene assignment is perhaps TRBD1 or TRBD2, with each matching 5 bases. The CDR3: CSVEPGARTGRTQYF. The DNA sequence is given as TGCAGCGTTGAACCCGGGGCACGCACCGGGCGGACCCAGTACTTC.